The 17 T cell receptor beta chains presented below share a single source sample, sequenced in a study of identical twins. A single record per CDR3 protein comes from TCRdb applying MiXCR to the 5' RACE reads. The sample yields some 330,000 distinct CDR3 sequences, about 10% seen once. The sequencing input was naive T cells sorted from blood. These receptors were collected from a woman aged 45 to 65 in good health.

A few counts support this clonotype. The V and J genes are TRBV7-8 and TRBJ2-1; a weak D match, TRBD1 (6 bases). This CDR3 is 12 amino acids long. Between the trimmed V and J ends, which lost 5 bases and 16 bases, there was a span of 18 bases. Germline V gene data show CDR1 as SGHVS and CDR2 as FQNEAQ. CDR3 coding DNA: TGTGCCAGCAGCCCACGACAGAGGACAGCCTTCTTC. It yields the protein CASSPRQRTAFF.

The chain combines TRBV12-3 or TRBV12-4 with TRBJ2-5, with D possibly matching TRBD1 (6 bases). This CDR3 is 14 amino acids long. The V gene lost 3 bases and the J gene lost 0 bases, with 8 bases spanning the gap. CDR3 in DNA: TGTGCCAGCAGTTTCAACAGGGACCAAGAGACCCAGTACTTC. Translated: CASSFNRDQETQYF.

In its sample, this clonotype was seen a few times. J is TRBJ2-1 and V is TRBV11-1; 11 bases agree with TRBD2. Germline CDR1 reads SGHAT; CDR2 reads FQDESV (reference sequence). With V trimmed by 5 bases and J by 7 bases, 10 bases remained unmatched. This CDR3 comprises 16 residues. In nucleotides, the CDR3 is TGTGCCAGCAGCGTTCGTAGCGGGAGGGCGGATAATGAGCAGTTCTTC. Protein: CASSVRSGRADNEQFF.

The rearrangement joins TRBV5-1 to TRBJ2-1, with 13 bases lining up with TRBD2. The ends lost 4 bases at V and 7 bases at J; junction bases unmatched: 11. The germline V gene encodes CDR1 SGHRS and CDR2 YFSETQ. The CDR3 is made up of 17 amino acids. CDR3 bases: TGCGCCAGCAGCCAACTCCGGACTAGCGGGAGTGGAAATGAGCAGTTCTTC. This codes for CASSQLRTSGSGNEQFF. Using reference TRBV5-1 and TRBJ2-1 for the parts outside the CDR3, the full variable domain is KAGVTQTPRYLIKTRGQQVTLSCSPISGHRSVSWYQQTPGQGLQFLFEYFSETQRNKGNFPGRFSGRQFSNSRSEMNVSTLELGDSALYLCASSQLRTSGSGNEQFFGPGTRLTVL.

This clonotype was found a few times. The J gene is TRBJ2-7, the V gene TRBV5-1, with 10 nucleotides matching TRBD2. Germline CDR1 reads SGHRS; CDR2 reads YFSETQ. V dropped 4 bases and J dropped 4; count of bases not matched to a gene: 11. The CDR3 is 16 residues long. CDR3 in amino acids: CASSLVPTAGGYEQYF. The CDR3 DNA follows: TGCGCCAGCAGCCTTGTGCCCACAGCGGGAGGGTACGAGCAGTACTTC.

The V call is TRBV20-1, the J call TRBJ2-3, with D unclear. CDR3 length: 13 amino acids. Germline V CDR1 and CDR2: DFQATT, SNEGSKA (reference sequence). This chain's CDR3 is CSPVAVGTDTQYF. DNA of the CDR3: TGCAGCCCGGTCGCGGTGGGCACAGATACGCAGTATTTT.

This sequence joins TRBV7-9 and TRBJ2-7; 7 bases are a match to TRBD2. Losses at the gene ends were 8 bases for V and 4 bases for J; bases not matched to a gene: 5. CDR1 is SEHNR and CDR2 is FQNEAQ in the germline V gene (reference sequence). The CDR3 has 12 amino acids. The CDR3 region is CASWGRGYEQYF. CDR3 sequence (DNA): TGTGCCAGCTGGGGGAGGGGATACGAGCAGTACTTC.

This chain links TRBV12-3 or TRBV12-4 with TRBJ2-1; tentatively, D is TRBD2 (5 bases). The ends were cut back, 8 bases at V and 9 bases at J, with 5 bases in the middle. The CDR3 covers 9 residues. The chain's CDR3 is CASGSEQFF. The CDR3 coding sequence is TGTGCCAGCGGGAGTGAGCAGTTCTTC.

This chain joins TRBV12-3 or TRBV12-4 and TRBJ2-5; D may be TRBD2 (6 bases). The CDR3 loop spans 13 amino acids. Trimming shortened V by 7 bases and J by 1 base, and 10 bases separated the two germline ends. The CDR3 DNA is TGTGCCAGCATGGGGGACTTCCAAGAGACCCAGTACTTC. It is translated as CASMGDFQETQYF.

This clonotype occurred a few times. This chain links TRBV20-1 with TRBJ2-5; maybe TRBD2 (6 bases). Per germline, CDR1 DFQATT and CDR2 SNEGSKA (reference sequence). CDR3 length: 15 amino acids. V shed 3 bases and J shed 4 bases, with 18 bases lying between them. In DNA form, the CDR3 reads TGCAGTGCTAGCGGGAGAGAGGTGGGCGGAGAGACCCAGTACTTC. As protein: CSASGREVGGETQYF.

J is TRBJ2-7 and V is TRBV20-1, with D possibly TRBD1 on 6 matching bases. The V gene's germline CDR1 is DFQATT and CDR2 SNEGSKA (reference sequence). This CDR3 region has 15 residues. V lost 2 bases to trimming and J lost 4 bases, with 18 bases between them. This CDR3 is CSARPGQSPQYEQYF. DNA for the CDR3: TGCAGTGCTAGACCGGGACAATCCCCCCAATACGAGCAGTACTTC.

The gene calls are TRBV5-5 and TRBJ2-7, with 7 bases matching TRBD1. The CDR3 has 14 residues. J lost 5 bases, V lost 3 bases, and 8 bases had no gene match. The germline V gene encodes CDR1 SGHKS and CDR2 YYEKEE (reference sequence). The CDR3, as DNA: TGTGCCAGCAGCTGGGACAGAGGAGGTCACGAGCAGTACGTC. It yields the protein CASSWDRGGHEQYV.

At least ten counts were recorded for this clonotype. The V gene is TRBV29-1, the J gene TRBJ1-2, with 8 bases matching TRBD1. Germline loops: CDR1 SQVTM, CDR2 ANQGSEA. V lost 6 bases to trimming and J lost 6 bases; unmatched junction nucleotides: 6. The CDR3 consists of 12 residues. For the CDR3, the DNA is TGCAGCGTCCAAACAGGGGGAAATGGCTACACCTTC. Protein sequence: CSVQTGGNGYTF.

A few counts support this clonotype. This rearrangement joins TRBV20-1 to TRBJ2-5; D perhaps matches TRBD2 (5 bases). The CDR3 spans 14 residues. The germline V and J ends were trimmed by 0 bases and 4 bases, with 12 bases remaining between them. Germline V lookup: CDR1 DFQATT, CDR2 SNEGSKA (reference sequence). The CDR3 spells CSARDLRGVETQYF. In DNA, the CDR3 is TGCAGTGCTAGAGATCTCCGGGGAGTAGAGACCCAGTACTTC.

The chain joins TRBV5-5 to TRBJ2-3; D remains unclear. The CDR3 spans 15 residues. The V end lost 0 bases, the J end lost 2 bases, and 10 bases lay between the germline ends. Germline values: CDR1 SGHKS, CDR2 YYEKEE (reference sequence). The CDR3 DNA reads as TGTGCCAGCAGCTTGGAAGGGATCCCCACAGATACGCAGTATTTT. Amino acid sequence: CASSLEGIPTDTQYF.

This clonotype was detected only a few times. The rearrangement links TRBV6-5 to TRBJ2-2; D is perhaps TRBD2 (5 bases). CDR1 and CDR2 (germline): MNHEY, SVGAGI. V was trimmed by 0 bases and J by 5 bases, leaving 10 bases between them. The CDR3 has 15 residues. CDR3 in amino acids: CASSYSTTATGELFF. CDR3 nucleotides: TGTGCCAGCAGTTACTCGACTACAGCTACCGGGGAGCTGTTTTTT.

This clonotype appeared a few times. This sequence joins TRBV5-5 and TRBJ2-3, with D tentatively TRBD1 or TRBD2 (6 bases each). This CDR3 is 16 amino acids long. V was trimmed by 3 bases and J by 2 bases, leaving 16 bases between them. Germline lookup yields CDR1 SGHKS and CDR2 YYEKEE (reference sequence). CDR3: CASSWEVDRYTDTQYF. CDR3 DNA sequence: TGTGCCAGCAGCTGGGAGGTAGACAGGTACACAGATACGCAGTATTTT. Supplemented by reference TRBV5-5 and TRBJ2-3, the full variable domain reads DAGVTQSPTHLIKTRGQQVTLRCSPISGHKSVSWYQQVLGQGPQFIFQYYEKEERGRGNFPDRFSARQFPNYSSELNVNALLLGDSALYLCASSWEVDRYTDTQYFGPGTRLTVL.